The 32 T cell receptor beta chains in this list originate from one sample, sequenced in a study of blood T cells in healthy people across ages. A J-beta primer mix and a sample-barcoded 5' primer were used in a second PCR of about 7 to 12 cycles. TCRdb passed the 5' RACE reads through MiXCR, listing each CDR3 protein once. The sample gives about 1.8 million distinct CDR3 sequences, less than 50% of which show up once; roughly 2.1% is in the top ten. The sequencing sample was made of blood. These receptors originate from a woman aged 40 to 50 in good health.

The DNA of the CDR3 is TGTGCCAGCAGCCCCCGAGGGCTAGCGGGGTTAGGTACGCAGTATTTT. This translates into CASSPRGLAGLGTQYF. The chain links TRBV7-2 to TRBJ2-3; 9 positions agree with TRBD2. The germline V gene encodes CDR1 SGHTA and CDR2 FQGNSA. CDR3 length: 16 amino acids. J was trimmed by 8 bases and V by 5 bases; bases with no gene match: 14.

This clonotype has more than one count but fewer than ten. V usage is TRBV10-3 and J usage is TRBJ2-5; 9 nucleotides align to TRBD1. Germline-derived CDR1 and CDR2 are ENHRY and SYGVKD. V shed 2 bases, J shed 5 bases, and the junction held 9 bases outside the gene matches. CDR3 length: 16 residues. CDR3 sequence (DNA): TGTGCCATCAGTGAGGGTTTAACAGGGGGCGCGGAGACCCAGTACTTC. Translating gives CAISEGLTGGAETQYF.

The chain combines TRBV10-2 with TRBJ2-3; D might be TRBD2 (6 bases). The CDR3 extends over 16 amino acids. CDR1 and CDR2 (germline): WSHSY, SAAADI. Trimming took off 3 bases at V and 4 bases at J, with 17 bases between the two ends. CDR3 residues: CASSDTGPRESDTQYF. In DNA, the CDR3 is TGCGCCAGCAGTGACACGGGACCCCGGGAGTCAGATACGCAGTATTTT.

The chain joins TRBV20-1 to TRBJ2-1, with 8 bases that match TRBD1. The CDR3 runs 15 residues. The germline CDR1 and CDR2 sequences are DFQATT and SNEGSKA (reference sequence). V shed 6 bases, J shed 6 bases, and the junction held 13 bases outside the gene matches. CDR3 protein: CSAPRGGQGRNEQFF. CDR3 sequence (DNA): TGCAGTGCCCCTAGGGGCGGACAGGGTCGCAATGAGCAGTTCTTC.

This chain joins TRBV20-1 and TRBJ2-7; D is undetermined. Trimming cost V 3 bases and J 7 bases, with 7 bases left between them. The CDR3 has 10 residues. Per germline, CDR1 DFQATT and CDR2 SNEGSKA (reference sequence). The CDR3 DNA is TGCAGTGCTAGTCGTGGGGAGCAGTACTTC. Its translation: CSASRGEQYF.

This clonotype was seen a few times. The chain recombines TRBV25-1 with TRBJ2-5; D not resolved. The CDR3 spans 12 residues. Trimming removed 7 bases at V and 4 bases at J, with 10 bases between. The germline CDR1 and CDR2 sequences are MGHDK and SYGVNS. Here the CDR3 reads CASNFNLETQYF. The DNA of the CDR3 is TGTGCCAGCAATTTCAATTTAGAGACCCAGTACTTC.

The gene calls are TRBV29-1 and TRBJ2-3, with 16 bases that match TRBD2. The ends lost 6 bases at V and 3 bases at J; junction bases unmatched: 12. The CDR3 length is 18 residues. The germline gives CDR1 SQVTM, CDR2 ANQGSEA. CDR3 sequence (DNA): TGCAGCGTGGGACTAGCGGGGGGGCCAACAAAGCGGACAGATACGCAGTATTTT. Protein: CSVGLAGGPTKRTDTQYF.

J is TRBJ2-2 and V is TRBV11-2; 11 bases are a match to TRBD2. The CDR3 runs to 19 residues. The V segment lost 6 bases and the J segment 6 bases; nucleotides outside the gene matches: 18. The germline V gene has CDR1 SGHAT and CDR2 FQNNGV. The CDR3 spells CASSFLISSGGARSGELFF. The CDR3 bases are TGTGCCAGCAGTTTCCTTATAAGTAGCGGGGGGGCCCGATCCGGGGAGCTGTTTTTT. Full variable domain (outside the CDR3, taken from reference TRBV11-2 and TRBJ2-2): EAGVAQSPRYKIIEKRQSVAFWCNPISGHATLYWYQQILGQGPKLLIQFQNNGVVDDSQLPKDRFSAERLKGVDSTLKIQPAKLEDSAVYLCASSFLISSGGARSGELFFGEGSRLTVL.

The genes are TRBV29-1 and TRBJ2-7; weak D call: TRBD2 (7 bases). This CDR3 has 16 residues. The V end lost 1 base, the J end lost 2 bases, and 18 bases lay between the germline ends. Germline CDR1 and CDR2: SQVTM and ANQGSEA. The CDR3 reads CSVEGGGGSRTYEQYF. CDR3 nucleotide sequence: TGCAGCGTTGAAGGGGGGGGCGGGAGCCGAACCTACGAGCAGTACTTC.

This chain links TRBV4-3 with TRBJ2-3; D not certain. Germline CDR1 reads LGHNA; CDR2 reads YSLEER. With 0 bases removed from V and 4 bases from J, the gap between germline ends came to 8 bases. CDR3 length equals 14 residues. The CDR3 protein is CASSQESRSDTQYF. The CDR3, as DNA: TGCGCCAGCAGCCAAGAATCTAGATCAGATACGCAGTATTTT.

The chain uses TRBV5-1 and TRBJ1-1; D is unresolved. This CDR3 has 14 amino acids. Per germline, CDR1 SGHRS and CDR2 YFSETQ. V lost 4 bases, J lost 0 bases, and 10 bases lay in between. The CDR3 reads CASSGTIMNTEAFF. The CDR3 coding sequence is TGCGCCAGCAGCGGTACCATTATGAACACTGAAGCTTTCTTT. The full variable domain, its missing parts supplied by reference TRBV5-1 and TRBJ1-1, is KAGVTQTPRYLIKTRGQQVTLSCSPISGHRSVSWYQQTPGQGLQFLFEYFSETQRNKGNFPGRFSGRQFSNSRSEMNVSTLELGDSALYLCASSGTIMNTEAFFGQGTRLTVV.

Worth noting for this clonotype: A much larger clone is a single base away; this may be a read error. The chain combines TRBV6-2 or TRBV6-3 with TRBJ2-3; D unresolved. This CDR3 comprises 14 residues. The ends were cut back, 5 bases at V and 7 bases at J, with 16 bases in the middle. Germline-derived CDR1 and CDR2 are MNHEY and SVGEGT. Written as DNA, the CDR3 is TGTGCCAGCAGTGACGAGGCCCCTGGGTATACGCAGTATTTT. Its protein is CASSDEAPGYTQYF.

This clonotype came up many times. This chain links TRBV10-3 with TRBJ2-3, with D perhaps TRBD1 (6 bases). Trimming left V 3 bases short and J 3 bases short, with 13 bases between. The germline CDR1 and CDR2 sequences are ENHRY and SYGVKD. The length of the CDR3 is 15 residues. CDR3: CAISESGAGTDTQYF. CDR3 DNA: TGTGCCATCAGTGAATCAGGGGCTGGAACAGATACGCAGTATTTT.

The rearrangement joins TRBV2 to TRBJ2-3; D is possibly TRBD1 (6 bases). In germline, CDR1 is SNHLY, CDR2 FYNNEI. The CDR3 is made up of 15 amino acids. With 0 bases removed from V and 6 bases from J, the gap between germline ends came to 13 bases. CDR3 region: CASSEAAQGWDTQYF. CDR3 DNA sequence: TGTGCCAGCAGTGAAGCCGCACAGGGTTGGGATACGCAGTATTTT.

The rearrangement joins TRBV6-2 or TRBV6-3 to TRBJ2-1; TRBD2 agrees at 9 bases. The CDR3 loop spans 19 amino acids. The J segment lost 0 bases and the V segment lost 2 bases, leaving 11 bases of the junction unmatched. The germline V gene has CDR1 MNHEY and CDR2 SVGEGT. The CDR3 here is CASSYRLAGSQSSYNEQFF. The CDR3 nucleotides are TGTGCCAGCAGTTACAGGCTAGCGGGGTCTCAGAGCTCCTACAATGAGCAGTTCTTC.

The V gene is TRBV6-2 or TRBV6-3, the J gene TRBJ2-3; 7 positions agree with TRBD2. The CDR3 spans 19 residues. CDR1 is MNHEY and CDR2 is SVGEGT in the germline V gene. The ends lost 2 bases at V and 5 bases at J; junction bases unmatched: 19. CDR3 amino acids: CASSYEGFVVAGVEDTQYF. In DNA form, the CDR3 reads TGTGCCAGCAGTTACGAGGGGTTTGTCGTTGCGGGGGTGGAAGATACGCAGTATTTT.

This clonotype was counted a few times. V and J are TRBV28 and TRBJ2-1, with 8 bases aligning to TRBD2. V trimming: 2 bases; J trimming: 5 bases; junction bases outside the gene matches: 8. This CDR3 contains 16 residues. In germline, CDR1 is MDHEN, CDR2 SYDVKM. The CDR3 protein is CASSLERLALNNEQFF. CDR3 coding DNA: TGTGCCAGCAGTTTAGAACGACTAGCGCTCAACAATGAGCAGTTCTTC. The variable domain in full, completed from reference TRBV28 and TRBJ2-1, reads DVKVTQSSRYLVKRTGEKVFLECVQDMDHENMFWYRQDPGLGLRLIYFSYDVKMKEKGDIPEGYSVSREKKERFSLILESASTNQTSMYLCASSLERLALNNEQFFGPGTRLTVL.

This clonotype has just one count. V usage is TRBV29-1 and J usage is TRBJ1-2; the D is unclear. This CDR3 has 15 amino acids. The germline V and J ends were trimmed by 8 bases and 4 bases, with 23 bases remaining between them. Looked up from germline, CDR1 is SQVTM and CDR2 is ANQGSEA. The CDR3 protein is CSSVGGTWESYGYTF. The DNA of the CDR3 is TGCAGCTCAGTGGGTGGCACTTGGGAGAGCTATGGCTACACCTTC.

This clonotype occurred a few times. CDR3 in DNA: TGTGCCAGCAGTGAACAATATTCGGATACGCAGTATTTT. Its protein product is CASSEQYSDTQYF. This chain connects TRBV6-1 to TRBJ2-3; D gene uncertain. The CDR3 has 13 residues. Germline values: CDR1 MNHNS, CDR2 SASEGT. The V end was cut by 2 bases, the J end by 6 bases, with 9 bases between.

This rearrangement joins TRBV24-1 to TRBJ2-4; no firm D call. V lost 4 bases to trimming and J lost 1 base, with 10 bases between them. Germline CDR1 is KGHDR and CDR2 is SFDVKD. This CDR3 comprises 15 residues. In nucleotides, the CDR3 is TGTGCCACCAGTGACCCGGGCAGGGCCAAAAACATTCAGTACTTC. This codes for CATSDPGRAKNIQYF.

The chain joins TRBV6-5 to TRBJ1-2; D is possibly TRBD1 (5 bases). This CDR3 is built from 13 residues. The V end was cut by 10 bases, the J end by 4 bases, with 16 bases between. Germline V gives CDR1 MNHEY, CDR2 SVGAGI. The CDR3 sequence: CATRGEGIYGYTF. CDR3 bases: TGTGCCACGCGGGGTGAGGGGATCTATGGCTACACCTTC.

This chain connects TRBV6-6 to TRBJ2-1; 13 nucleotides agree with TRBD2. The V segment lost 5 bases and the J segment 8 bases; nucleotides outside the gene matches: 9. Germline CDR1 reads MNHNY; CDR2 reads SVGAGI (reference sequence). The CDR3 extends over 16 amino acids. The CDR3 nucleotides read TGTGCCAGCAGTGCGGAACTAGCGGGGGGGCCTGATGAGCAGTTCTTC. Translating gives CASSAELAGGPDEQFF.

This clonotype has ten or more counts. This chain connects TRBV10-3 to TRBJ2-7, with 8 bases that match TRBD1. Germline trimming cut 3 bases from V and 9 bases from J; bases unmatched to any gene: 10. The length of the CDR3 is 14 residues. CDR1 and CDR2 from the germline V gene are ENHRY and SYGVKD. CDR3 region: CAISDPSGGIGQYF. CDR3 coding DNA: TGTGCCATCAGTGACCCGTCAGGGGGCATTGGGCAGTACTTC.

The chain has TRBV2 and TRBJ2-4, with a tentative D call TRBD1 (6 bases). V gave up 5 bases and J gave up 0 bases, with 8 bases separating them. This CDR3 has 14 residues. CDR1 SNHLY and CDR2 FYNNEI come from the germline V gene. The DNA of the CDR3 is TGTGCCAGCAGTTACAGGGAAGCCAAAAACATTCAGTACTTC. It specifies CASSYREAKNIQYF.

The rearrangement joins TRBV27 to TRBJ2-3; D is uncertain. Germline lookup yields CDR1 MNHEY and CDR2 SMNVEV (reference sequence). V lost 2 bases and J 4 bases, leaving 10 bases between the germline ends. The CDR3 extends over 14 amino acids. The CDR3 loop reads CASSLAEEADTQYF. Written as DNA, the CDR3 is TGTGCCAGCAGTTTAGCGGAAGAGGCAGATACGCAGTATTTT.

The chain joins TRBV7-2 to TRBJ2-1, with TRBD2 identical over 8 bases. The CDR3 sequence is 14 residues long. The V and J ends lost 6 bases and 7 bases, in that order; junction bases with no gene match: 8. Per germline, CDR1 SGHTA and CDR2 FQGNSA. The CDR3 here is CASSSAGGINEQFF. CDR3 nucleotides: TGTGCCAGCAGTTCCGCGGGGGGAATTAATGAGCAGTTCTTC. The variable domain in full, with the rest retrieved from reference TRBV7-2 and TRBJ2-1, is GAGVSQSPSNKVTEKGKDVELRCDPISGHTALYWYRQSLGQGLEFLIYFQGNSAPDKSGLPSDRFSAERTGGSVSTLTIQRTQQEDSAVYLCASSSAGGINEQFFGPGTRLTVL.

The chain carries TRBV12-3 or TRBV12-4 and TRBJ2-7; 11 bases agree with TRBD2. The CDR3 has 17 amino acids. V trimming: 4 bases; J trimming: 1 base; junction bases outside the gene matches: 9. CDR3 sequence reads: CASSWTPGLADSYEQYF. CDR3 coding DNA: TGTGCCAGCAGTTGGACACCGGGACTAGCGGATTCCTACGAGCAGTACTTC.

Comments on this clonotype: Mismatch with germline at one junction end may stem from a read error. The rearrangement uses TRBV3-1 and TRBJ2-3; D is uncertain. In germline, CDR1 is LGHDT, CDR2 YNNKEL (reference sequence). This CDR3 is built from 14 residues. Here the CDR3 DNA reads TGTGCCAGAAGCCAAGACCACAGCACAGATACGCAGTATTTT. This encodes CARSQDHSTDTQYF.

The CDR3 loop reads CAITASGGIRSYEQYF. The CDR3, as DNA: TGTGCCATCACTGCATCAGGGGGCATCAGATCCTACGAGCAGTACTTC. V usage is TRBV10-3 and J usage is TRBJ2-7, with TRBD1 matching 8 bases. J gave up 1 base and V 7 bases, and 12 bases lay outside the gene matches. CDR3 length: 16 residues. Germline V gives CDR1 ENHRY, CDR2 SYGVKD.

This clonotype has only a few counts. The chain has TRBV13 and TRBJ1-2, with D perhaps TRBD1 (6 bases). The CDR3 is made up of 16 amino acids. From germline, CDR1 is PRHDT and CDR2 FYEKMQ (reference sequence). Trimming shortened V by 0 bases and J by 6 bases, and 17 bases separated the two germline ends. The CDR3 nucleotides read TGTGCCAGCAGCTTAGGCCGCGGGACAATCCAAGATGGCTACACCTTC. This translates into CASSLGRGTIQDGYTF. Complete variable domain (other parts from reference TRBV13 and TRBJ1-2): AAGVIQSPRHLIKEKRETATLKCYPIPRHDTVYWYQQGPGQDPQFLISFYEKMQSDKGSIPDRFSAQQFSDYHSELNMSSLELGDSALYFCASSLGRGTIQDGYTFGSGTRLTVV.

The chain recombines TRBV6-5 with TRBJ2-1; TRBD2 aligns across 12 bases. J gave up 0 bases and V 0 bases, and 9 bases lay outside the gene matches. Germline V gene lookup returns CDR1 MNHEY and CDR2 SVGAGI. CDR3 length equals 20 residues. The CDR3: CASSYSRAPSGGASYNEQFF. The CDR3 DNA is TGTGCCAGCAGTTACTCGAGGGCGCCTAGCGGGGGGGCCTCCTACAATGAGCAGTTCTTC.

This clonotype was seen a few times. The rearrangement uses TRBV28 and TRBJ2-1; the D gene could be TRBD1 or TRBD2 (5 bases each). Germline-derived CDR1 and CDR2 are MDHEN and SYDVKM. This CDR3 contains 13 residues. V dropped 5 bases and J dropped 9 bases, with 14 bases sitting between them. As DNA, the CDR3 is TGTGCCAGCAGTCAAGGTGGGGGATCTGAGCAGTTCTTC. This codes for CASSQGGGSEQFF.